This TCR beta chain stems from a study of T cells in localized non-small cell lung cancer. The study's findings and limits: Median detection of top 100 tumor clones in adjacent lung was under 75 clones. Longer overall survival was seen with higher T cell density measured in blood. Among the tissues sampled, uninvolved adjacent lung had the highest T cell clonality, above tumor. Without multi-region sequencing, intratumor heterogeneity could not be excluded.

The length of the CDR3 is 14 residues. Germline V gene sequence: CDR1 MDHEN, CDR2 SYDVKM. V was clipped by 3 bases and J by 10 bases, with 16 bases between them. A word on this clone: Its matching antigen is unknown.

Method: immunoSEQ multiplex PCR; TCRdb's copy keeps in-frame clones and lacks some. Of 20,000 or so clones in the sample, approximately 90% were seen once. This TCR was sampled from a woman aged 40-69 years with stage I lung adenocarcinoma. The V and J genes are TRBV28 and TRBJ2-4, with a weak D call TRBD2 (6 bases). Sequencing used peripheral blood, obtained before any cancer treatment. The CDR3 bases are TGTGCCAGCAGTTTCGCCCTTGGGGGGAAAATTCAGTACTTC. Amino acid sequence: CASSFALGGKIQYF.